The 15 T cell receptor beta chains given below trace back to one sample, sequenced in a study of cytomegalovirus exposure and HLA in healthy donors. The study ran its PCR with 60 Vbeta and 13 Jbeta primers. Assay used: immunoSEQ multiplex PCR; TCRdb lists only in-frame clones, some missing. The sample lists 150,000 to 200,000 clones; around 75% were seen once. Source material: PBMCs. Receptors originate from a woman between 50 and 59 years old in good health and CMV-seronegative.

The V and J genes are TRBV5-5 and TRBJ2-1; 14 bases map to TRBD2. Germline-derived CDR1 and CDR2 are SGHKS and YYEKEE (reference sequence). The CDR3 length is 17 residues. The junction had 7 bases not matched to a gene; V was cut back by 4 bases and J by 4 bases. CDR3 residues: CASSRIGTSGRYNEQFF. The CDR3 DNA is TGTGCCAGCAGCAGAATCGGGACTAGCGGGAGATACAATGAGCAGTTCTTC.

The CDR3 DNA is TGTGCCAGAAGCCCGCCGAGATCCTATGGCTACACCTTC. This encodes CARSPPRSYGYTF. This chain uses TRBV5-3 with TRBJ1-2, with no clear D. TRBV5-3 is treated as an ORF (open reading frame) with a function not yet certain. This CDR3 comprises 13 residues. V was shortened by 4 bases and J by 4 bases, with 11 bases between the two germline ends.

The chain joins TRBV6-4 to TRBJ1-1, with 8 bases aligning to TRBD1. Germline V gene sequence: CDR1 MRHNA, CDR2 SNTAGT. The length of the CDR3 is 13 residues. V shed 4 bases and J 7 bases; nucleotides not matched to a gene: 5. The CDR3 sequence is CASSAGGRHEAFF. CDR3 in DNA: TGTGCCAGCAGTGCAGGGGGCAGGCATGAAGCTTTCTTT.

V usage is TRBV19 and J usage is TRBJ2-1; 7 bases map to TRBD2. The CDR3 covers 16 residues. Germline V gives CDR1 LNHDA, CDR2 SQIVND (reference sequence). Losses at the gene ends were 2 bases for V and 3 bases for J; bases not matched to a gene: 7. The CDR3 loop is CASSIKSGGFYNEQFF. The CDR3 DNA reads TGTGCCAGTAGTATAAAGTCGGGAGGTTTCTACAATGAGCAGTTCTTC.

As DNA, the CDR3 is TGTGCTAGTGGCCTACACGGGGTTACCTACGAGCAGTACTTC. Encoded protein: CASGLHGVTYEQYF. The chain links TRBV12-5 to TRBJ2-7; D might be TRBD2 (5 bases). The CDR3 is made up of 14 amino acids. Trimming took off 6 bases at V and 2 bases at J, with 14 bases between the two ends. The germline gives CDR1 LGHNT, CDR2 FRNRAP.

CDR3 amino acids: CASSRGGNYGYTF. In nucleotides, the CDR3 is TGTGCCAGCAGCAGGGGGGGCAACTATGGCTACACCTTC. The chain uses TRBV7-2 and TRBJ1-2; weak D call: TRBD1 (6 bases). The ends were cut back, 5 bases at V and 2 bases at J, with 9 bases in the middle. Germline CDR1 and CDR2: SGHTA and FQGNSA. The CDR3 consists of 13 residues.

The chain recombines TRBV27 with TRBJ2-7, with 11 bases fitting TRBD2. V trimming: 0 bases; J trimming: 2 bases; junction bases outside the gene matches: 3. Germline V gene lookup returns CDR1 MNHEY and CDR2 SMNVEV (reference sequence). The CDR3 length is 16 residues. The CDR3 bases are TGTGCCAGCAGTTTATCCGGGACTAGCGGCCCCTACGAGCAGTACTTC. This gives the protein CASSLSGTSGPYEQYF.

CDR3 residues: CASSLDRGIAKNIQYF. DNA for the CDR3: TGTGCCAGCAGCTTGGACAGGGGTATAGCCAAAAACATTCAGTACTTC. V is TRBV7-2 and J is TRBJ2-4, with 9 bases lining up with TRBD1. The CDR3 extends over 16 amino acids. Germline CDR1 and CDR2: SGHTA and FQGNSA. V was pared by 3 bases and J by 0 bases, with 3 bases of the junction left unmatched.

The chain links TRBV7-9 to TRBJ2-5; 7 bases agree with TRBD1. The CDR3 covers 15 residues. Germline trimming cut 5 bases from V and 3 bases from J; bases unmatched to any gene: 9. Germline assignment: CDR1 SEHNR and CDR2 FQNEAQ (reference sequence). In nucleotides, the CDR3 is TGTGCCAGCAGCCCGGGACAGCTCCGGGAAGAGACCCAGTACTTC. Amino acid sequence: CASSPGQLREETQYF.

The chain employs TRBV9 and TRBJ1-5; D is possibly TRBD1 (5 bases). Trimming pared 3 bases from V and 0 bases from J, leaving 10 bases between. Germline V gives CDR1 SGDLS, CDR2 YYNGEE. The CDR3 sequence is 15 residues long. The CDR3 bases are TGTGCCAGCAGCGCGGGACTGGTTAGCAATCAGCCCCAGCATTTT. It is translated as CASSAGLVSNQPQHF.

V usage is TRBV4-3 and J usage is TRBJ1-3; 7 positions match TRBD1. The CDR3 contains 16 residues. The junction had 6 bases not matched to a gene; V was cut back by 4 bases and J by 0 bases. The V gene's germline CDR1 is LGHNA and CDR2 YSLEER. The CDR3 spells CASSRYRGPSGNTIYF. CDR3 nucleotides: TGCGCCAGCAGCCGATACAGGGGCCCCTCTGGAAACACCATATATTTT.

This clone was detected once. V gene TRBV10-3 combines with J gene TRBJ2-2, with TRBD1 matching over 7 bases. The CDR3 is made up of 14 amino acids. From germline, CDR1 is ENHRY and CDR2 SYGVKD. The ends lost 4 bases at V and 4 bases at J; junction bases unmatched: 3. For the CDR3, the DNA is TGTGCCATCAGTGGACAGGGCGCCACCGGGGAGCTGTTTTTT. Protein product: CAISGQGATGELFF.

The rearrangement joins TRBV11-2 to TRBJ2-5; 10 bases match TRBD2. With 2 bases clipped from V and 3 bases from J, the junction kept 6 bases outside the gene matches. Germline CDR1 SGHAT, CDR2 FQNNGV. CDR3 length equals 16 residues. CDR3 region: CASSLIGGLAEETQYF. For the CDR3, the DNA is TGTGCCAGCAGCTTAATCGGTGGACTAGCGGAAGAGACCCAGTACTTC.

The chain combines TRBV7-2 with TRBJ2-7, with a tentative D call TRBD2 (6 bases). This CDR3 has 15 amino acids. V was shortened by 7 bases and J by 2 bases, with 18 bases between the two germline ends. The germline V gene has CDR1 SGHTA and CDR2 FQGNSA. Written as DNA, the CDR3 is TGTGCCAGCAAAAATGACGGGAGAGGAGCCTACGAGCAGTACTTC. Protein sequence: CASKNDGRGAYEQYF.

V gene TRBV6-5 combines with J gene TRBJ1-3; 7 bases are shared with TRBD1. CDR3 length: 14 amino acids. With 6 bases clipped from V and 2 bases from J, the junction kept 4 bases outside the gene matches. Germline V gives CDR1 MNHEY, CDR2 SVGAGI. CDR3 region: CASRMTGTGNTIYF. Written as DNA, the CDR3 is TGTGCCAGCAGGATGACAGGGACTGGAAACACCATATATTTT.